The 20 T cell receptor beta chains below come from one sample, sequenced in a study of control samples from healthy donors and cancer patients. Measured with immunoSEQ multiplex PCR; TCRdb has only the in-frame clones, and not every one. The sample carries more than 65,000 clones, 75% to 90% recorded once. The sequencing sample was made of blood. These receptors all stem from a man in his fifties in good health.

The chain employs TRBV18 and TRBJ1-1; 7 bases align to TRBD1. The trim removed 3 bases at V and 4 bases at J, leaving 8 bases unmatched. Germline V gives CDR1 KGHSH, CDR2 LQKENI. CDR3 length: 15 amino acids. This CDR3 is CASSPEQGKGTEAFF. Written as DNA, the CDR3 is TGTGCCAGCTCACCCGAACAGGGGAAGGGCACTGAAGCTTTCTTT.

This chain links TRBV30 with TRBJ2-3, with TRBD2 matching over 10 bases. The germline CDR1 and CDR2 sequences are GTSNPN and SVGIG (reference sequence). The CDR3 is made up of 13 amino acids. In DNA form, the CDR3 reads TGTGCAGCTAGCGGGGGAAGCACAGATACGCAGTATTTT. Its protein is CAASGGSTDTQYF.

The chain couples TRBV19 to TRBJ1-5; D uncertain. The CDR3 is 15 residues long. Per the germline V gene, CDR1 is LNHDA and CDR2 is SQIVND (reference sequence). V lost 6 bases and J 7 bases, leaving 19 bases between the germline ends. The CDR3 spells CASRSGEALPQPQHF. The CDR3 DNA sequence: TGTGCCAGTAGATCCGGTGAGGCTCTCCCCCAGCCCCAGCATTTT.

V and J are TRBV30 and TRBJ2-1, with 7 positions matching TRBD1. The CDR3 covers 11 residues. The V segment lost 2 bases and the J segment 13 bases; nucleotides outside the gene matches: 5. Germline V CDR1 and CDR2: GTSNPN, SVGIG (reference sequence). CDR3 sequence (DNA): TGTGCCTGGAGTCCCCGGGACAGCCAGTTCTTC. Protein sequence: CAWSPRDSQFF. Full variable domain (outside the CDR3, taken from reference TRBV30 and TRBJ2-1): SQTIHQWPATLVQPVGSPLSLECTVEGTSNPNLYWYRQAAGRGLQLLFYSVGIGQISSEVPQNLSASRPQDRQFILSSKKLLLSDSGFYLCAWSPRDSQFFGPGTRLTVL.

This sequence joins TRBV7-2 and TRBJ2-7; a possible D gene is TRBD2 (6 bases). The V gene's germline CDR1 is SGHTA and CDR2 FQGNSA. The CDR3 loop spans 15 amino acids. V gave up 5 bases and J gave up 2 bases, with 16 bases separating them. CDR3 region: CASSAGLAQPYEQYF. CDR3 in DNA: TGTGCCAGCAGCGCGGGGCTAGCTCAACCCTACGAGCAGTACTTC.

V and J are TRBV4-3 and TRBJ2-7; weak D call: TRBD2 (6 bases). The V end lost 4 bases, the J end lost 0 bases, and 19 bases lay between the germline ends. CDR3 length: 17 residues. Germline CDR1 is LGHNA and CDR2 is YSLEER. The CDR3 DNA reads as TGCGCCAGCAGCCCGGCCGGGATGAGCGGGTTCTCCTACGAGCAGTACTTC. Translation: CASSPAGMSGFSYEQYF.

The V call is TRBV30, the J call TRBJ2-7, with a possible D match to TRBD1 (6 bases). The germline V and J ends were trimmed by 4 bases and 2 bases, with 18 bases remaining between them. Germline V gene data show CDR1 as GTSNPN and CDR2 as SVGIG (reference sequence). CDR3 length: 15 residues. The CDR3 DNA reads as TGTGCCTGGACCGCCCACGGGACAAGAACCTACGAGCAGTACTTC. As protein: CAWTAHGTRTYEQYF.

V and J are TRBV19 and TRBJ2-3, with D tentatively TRBD1 (5 bases). Germline V gene sequence: CDR1 LNHDA, CDR2 SQIVND (reference sequence). V lost 3 bases, J lost 5 bases, and 9 bases lay in between. The CDR3 has 13 amino acids. In DNA, the CDR3 is TGTGCCAGTAGTATCGGACATCGAGATACGCAGTATTTT. Translated, it gives CASSIGHRDTQYF.

The chain has TRBV11-3 and TRBJ2-1, with D possibly TRBD1 on 6 matching bases. Germline V lookup: CDR1 SGHNT, CDR2 YENEEA. The CDR3 is made up of 14 amino acids. Trimming took 4 bases from V and 6 from J, leaving 13 bases between them. CDR3 in amino acids: CASSSGRGSNEQFF. The CDR3 nucleotides read TGTGCCAGCAGCTCGGGCAGGGGAAGCAATGAGCAGTTCTTC.

The rearrangement joins TRBV10-3 to TRBJ1-2; 11 bases align to TRBD1. The CDR3 is made up of 17 amino acids. The V and J ends lost 2 bases and 8 bases, in that order; junction bases with no gene match: 13. Germline CDR1 reads ENHRY; CDR2 reads SYGVKD. CDR3 nucleotide sequence: TGTGCCATCAGTGAGGTCGGACAGGGGGCCTTCCTAAAGGGCTACACCTTC. It encodes CAISEVGQGAFLKGYTF.

The genes are TRBV7-9 and TRBJ2-1; the D gene is possibly TRBD2 (6 bases). The CDR3 has 14 residues. With 8 bases removed from V and 3 bases from J, the gap between germline ends came to 14 bases. Germline V lookup: CDR1 SEHNR, CDR2 FQNEAQ (reference sequence). The CDR3 bases are TGTGCCAGCCAGACTAGATCGATCTACAATGAGCAGTTCTTC. This codes for CASQTRSIYNEQFF. The variable domain in full, with the rest retrieved from reference TRBV7-9 and TRBJ2-1, is DTGVSQNPRHKITKRGQNVTFRCDPISEHNRLYWYRQTLGQGPEFLTYFQNEAQLEKSRLLSDRFSAERPKGSFSTLEIQRTEQGDSAMYLCASQTRSIYNEQFFGPGTRLTVL.

This chain links TRBV28 with TRBJ1-5; tentatively, D is TRBD1 (5 bases). The germline V gene has CDR1 MDHEN and CDR2 SYDVKM. CDR3 length equals 16 residues. Trimming removed 3 bases at V and 4 bases at J, with 16 bases between. The CDR3 sequence is CASSLVLTDNNQPQHF. CDR3 coding DNA: TGTGCCAGCAGTTTGGTTCTGACAGACAATAATCAGCCCCAGCATTTT.

This chain uses TRBV14 with TRBJ2-2; 12 bases match TRBD2. The CDR3 sequence is 17 residues long. In germline, CDR1 is SGHDN, CDR2 FVKESK. After removal of 4 bases from V and 3 bases from J, the junction contained 6 bases not matched to a gene. CDR3 sequence: CASSLWLAGGYTGELFF. Written as DNA, the CDR3 is TGTGCCAGCAGCCTCTGGCTAGCGGGAGGGTACACCGGGGAGCTGTTTTTT.

The V and J genes are TRBV11-2 and TRBJ2-5; D is uncertain. CDR3 length equals 11 residues. The germline V and J ends were trimmed by 2 bases and 5 bases, with 3 bases remaining between them. Germline-derived CDR1 and CDR2 are SGHAT and FQNNGV. CDR3 sequence reads: CASSLQETQYF. As DNA, the CDR3 is TGTGCCAGCAGCTTACAGGAGACCCAGTACTTC.

This sequence joins TRBV6-5 and TRBJ2-2, with D maybe TRBD1 (5 bases). Trimming took 9 bases from V and 1 from J, leaving 12 bases between them. CDR3 length: 14 residues. Germline V gene lookup returns CDR1 MNHEY and CDR2 SVGAGI. The CDR3 bases are TGTGCCAGTCAGGGATATCTGAACACCGGGGAGCTGTTTTTT. It specifies CASQGYLNTGELFF.

This chain joins TRBV18 and TRBJ2-1; a possible D gene is TRBD1 (5 bases). V was cut by 2 bases and J by 9 bases, with 14 bases left in between. Per the germline V gene, CDR1 is KGHSH and CDR2 is LQKENI. CDR3 size: 14 residues. For the CDR3, the DNA is TGTGCCAGCTCACCAACTATGGACAATACTGAGCAGTTCTTC. It codes for CASSPTMDNTEQFF.

The chain combines TRBV5-1 with TRBJ1-1; TRBD1 matches 7 bases. CDR3 length: 15 residues. Germline lookup yields CDR1 SGHRS and CDR2 YFSETQ. Trimming cost V 0 bases and J 5 bases; bases outside gene matches: 7. The CDR3 loop reads CASSLGATGETEAFF. DNA for the CDR3: TGCGCCAGCAGCTTGGGGGCAACAGGGGAGACTGAAGCTTTCTTT. Looking up the rest from reference TRBV5-1 and TRBJ1-1 gives the full variable domain: KAGVTQTPRYLIKTRGQQVTLSCSPISGHRSVSWYQQTPGQGLQFLFEYFSETQRNKGNFPGRFSGRQFSNSRSEMNVSTLELGDSALYLCASSLGATGETEAFFGQGTRLTVV.

A single count supports this clone. The chain has TRBV30 and TRBJ1-2; D remains unclear. The V end lost 1 base, the J end lost 0 bases, and 15 bases lay between the germline ends. This CDR3 is 16 amino acids long. Germline CDR1 GTSNPN, CDR2 SVGIG (reference sequence). In DNA form, the CDR3 reads TGTGCCTGGAGTGGCCCTGGTGTTAGGGCTAACTATGGCTACACCTTC. Its protein product is CAWSGPGVRANYGYTF.

The chain uses TRBV6-6 and TRBJ1-2; no definite D call. The V end lost 0 bases, the J end lost 8 bases, and 16 bases lay between the germline ends. In germline, CDR1 is MNHNY, CDR2 SVGAGI (reference sequence). The CDR3 consists of 15 residues. Here the CDR3 DNA reads TGTGCCAGCAGTTACTCGGAAAGCGGCCCTAAGGGCTACACCTTC. Encoded protein: CASSYSESGPKGYTF.

The chain has TRBV4-2 and TRBJ2-3; 7 bases fit TRBD2. The CDR3 is 15 residues long. Germline CDR1 is LGHNA and CDR2 is YNFKEQ. Trimming removed 1 base from V and 4 bases from J; junction bases left unmatched: 5. This chain's CDR3 is CASSQGPAGADTQYF. Written as DNA, the CDR3 is TGTGCCAGCAGCCAAGGACCCGCGGGAGCAGATACGCAGTATTTT.